Listed below are T cell receptor beta chains from one sample, sequenced in a study of PD-1 blockade in classical Hodgkin lymphoma. The data were produced by immunoSEQ multiplex PCR, yet TCRdb's version contains in-frame clones alone and is incomplete. The sample contains 30,000 or so clones, approximately 81% of which appear only once. Sequenced here: CD4+ T cells from blood, sampled before the fourth cycle of nivolumab. Receptors originate from a human donor with classical Hodgkin lymphoma. CDR3s include the opening cysteine and the closing phenylalanine or tryptophan. Fields, in order: V gene, J gene, CDR3 protein.

v_call: TRBV4-1
j_call: TRBJ2-2
cdr3_aa: CASSQEAGGNTGELFF

v_call: TRBV9
j_call: TRBJ2-2
cdr3_aa: CASSVAIPTGELFF

v_call: TRBV30
j_call: TRBJ1-3
cdr3_aa: CAVHKRRHGNTIYF

v_call: TRBV2
j_call: NA
cdr3_aa: CASRDSYYEQYF

v_call: TRBV9
j_call: TRBJ2-7
cdr3_aa: CASSSGTGPYEQYF

v_call: TRBV2
j_call: TRBJ1-3
cdr3_aa: CASSRSASLLRGNTIYF

v_call: TRBV6-6
j_call: TRBJ1-2
cdr3_aa: CASSYSPGRVVYGYTF

v_call: TRBV5-1
j_call: TRBJ2-3
cdr3_aa: CASRVGASTDTQYF

v_call: TRBV28
j_call: TRBJ1-6
cdr3_aa: CASRSSGPSPLHF

v_call: TRBV2
j_call: TRBJ2-3
cdr3_aa: CASNPGLAAGFTDTQYF

v_call: TRBV6-1
j_call: TRBJ2-3
cdr3_aa: CATLAGLFTDTQYF

v_call: TRBV7-8
j_call: TRBJ1-5
cdr3_aa: CASSLAGDQPQHF

v_call: TRBV19
j_call: TRBJ1-5
cdr3_aa: CASSDRGGNQPQHF

v_call: TRBV5-1
j_call: TRBJ1-1
cdr3_aa: CASSSSVTGPNTEAFF

v_call: TRBV18
j_call: TRBJ2-3
cdr3_aa: CASSPPGLSDTQYF